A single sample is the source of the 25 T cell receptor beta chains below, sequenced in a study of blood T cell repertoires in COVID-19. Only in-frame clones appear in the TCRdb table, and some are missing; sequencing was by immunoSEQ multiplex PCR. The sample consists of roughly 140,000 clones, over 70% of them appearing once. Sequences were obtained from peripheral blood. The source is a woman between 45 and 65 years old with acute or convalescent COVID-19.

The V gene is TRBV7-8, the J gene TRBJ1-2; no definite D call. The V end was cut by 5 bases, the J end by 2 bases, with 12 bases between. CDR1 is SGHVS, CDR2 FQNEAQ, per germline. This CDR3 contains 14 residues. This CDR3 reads CASSEREWNYGYTF. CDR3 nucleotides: TGTGCCAGCAGCGAGAGGGAATGGAACTATGGCTACACCTTC. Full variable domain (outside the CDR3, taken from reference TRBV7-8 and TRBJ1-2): GAGVSQSPRYKVAKRGQDVALRCDPISGHVSLFWYQQALGQGPEFLTYFQNEAQLDKSGLPSDRFFAERPEGSVSTLKIQRTQQEDSAVYLCASSEREWNYGYTFGSGTRLTVV.

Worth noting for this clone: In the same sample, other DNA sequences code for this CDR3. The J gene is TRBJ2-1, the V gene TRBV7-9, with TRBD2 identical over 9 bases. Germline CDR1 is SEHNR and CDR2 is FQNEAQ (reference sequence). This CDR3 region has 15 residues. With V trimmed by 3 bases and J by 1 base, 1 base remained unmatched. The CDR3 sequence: CASSLSGRSYNEQFF. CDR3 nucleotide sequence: TGTGCCAGCAGCTTGAGCGGGAGGTCCTACAATGAGCAGTTCTTC.

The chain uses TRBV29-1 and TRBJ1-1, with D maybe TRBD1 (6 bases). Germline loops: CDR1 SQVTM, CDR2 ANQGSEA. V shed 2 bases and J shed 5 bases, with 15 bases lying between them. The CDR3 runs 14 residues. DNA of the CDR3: TGCAGCGTTGAATTTGTACAGGGTGAGACTGAAGCTTTCTTT. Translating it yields CSVEFVQGETEAFF.

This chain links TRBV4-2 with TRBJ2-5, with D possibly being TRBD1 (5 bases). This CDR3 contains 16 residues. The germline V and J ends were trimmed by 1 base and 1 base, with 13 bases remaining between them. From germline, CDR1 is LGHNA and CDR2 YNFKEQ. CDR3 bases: TGTGCCAGCAGCCAAGGAGTAGGGGTGGGCCAAGAGACCCAGTACTTC. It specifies CASSQGVGVGQETQYF.

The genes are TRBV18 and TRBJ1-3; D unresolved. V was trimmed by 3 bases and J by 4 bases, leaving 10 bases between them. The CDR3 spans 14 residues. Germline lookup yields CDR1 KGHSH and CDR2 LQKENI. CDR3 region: CASSPSEVGNTIYF. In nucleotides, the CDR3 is TGTGCCAGCTCACCCTCGGAGGTGGGAAACACCATATATTTT.

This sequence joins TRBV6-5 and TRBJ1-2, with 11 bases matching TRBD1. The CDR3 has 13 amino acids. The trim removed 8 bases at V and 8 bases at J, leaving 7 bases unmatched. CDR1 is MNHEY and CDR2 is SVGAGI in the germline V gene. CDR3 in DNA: TGTGCCAGCGGAGGGACAGGGGGTTTCGGCTACACCTTC. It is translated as CASGGTGGFGYTF.

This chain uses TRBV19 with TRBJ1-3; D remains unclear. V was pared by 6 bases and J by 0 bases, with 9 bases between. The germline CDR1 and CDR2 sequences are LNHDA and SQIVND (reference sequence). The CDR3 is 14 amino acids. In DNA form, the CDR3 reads TGTGCCAGTAGCCTCTCCAGCTCTGGAAACACCATATATTTT. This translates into CASSLSSSGNTIYF.

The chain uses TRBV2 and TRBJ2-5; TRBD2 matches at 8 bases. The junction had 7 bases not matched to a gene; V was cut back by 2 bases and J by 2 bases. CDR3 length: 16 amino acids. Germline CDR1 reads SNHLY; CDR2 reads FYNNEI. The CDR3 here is CASSEHVAGSQETQYF. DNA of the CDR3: TGTGCCAGCAGTGAACATGTAGCGGGGTCGCAAGAGACCCAGTACTTC.

The CDR3 nucleotides are TGTGCCAGCAGCTTAGGTTCCAGCGGCCCAATACAAGAGACCCAGTACTTC. This gives the protein CASSLGSSGPIQETQYF. This sequence joins TRBV7-2 and TRBJ2-5, with D possibly matching TRBD2 (5 bases). Germline CDR1 is SGHTA and CDR2 is FQGNSA. The V end was cut by 1 base, the J end by 2 bases, with 17 bases between. The CDR3 loop spans 17 amino acids.

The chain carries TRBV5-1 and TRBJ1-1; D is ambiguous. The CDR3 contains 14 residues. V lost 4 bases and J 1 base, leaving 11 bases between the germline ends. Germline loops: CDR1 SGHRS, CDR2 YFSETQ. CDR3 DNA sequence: TGCGCCAGCAGCCCCGGTCGGGGGAACACTGAAGCTTTCTTT. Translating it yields CASSPGRGNTEAFF.

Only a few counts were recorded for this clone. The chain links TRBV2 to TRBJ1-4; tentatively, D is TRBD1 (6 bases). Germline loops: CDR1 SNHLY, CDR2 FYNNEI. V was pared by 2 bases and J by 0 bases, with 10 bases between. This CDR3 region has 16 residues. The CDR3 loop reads CASSEYRQATNEKLFF. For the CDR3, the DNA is TGTGCCAGCAGTGAATACAGACAGGCAACTAATGAAAAACTGTTTTTT.

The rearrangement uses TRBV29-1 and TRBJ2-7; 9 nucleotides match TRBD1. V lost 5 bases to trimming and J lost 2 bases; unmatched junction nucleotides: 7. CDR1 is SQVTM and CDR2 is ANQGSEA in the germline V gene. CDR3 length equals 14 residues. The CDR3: CSVPSGTGTYEQYF. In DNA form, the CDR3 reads TGCAGCGTTCCCTCCGGGACAGGGACCTACGAGCAGTACTTC.

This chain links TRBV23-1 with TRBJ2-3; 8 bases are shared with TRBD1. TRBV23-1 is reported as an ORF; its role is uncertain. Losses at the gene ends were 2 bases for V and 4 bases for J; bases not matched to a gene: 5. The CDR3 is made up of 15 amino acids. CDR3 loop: CASSQGQGGPDTQYF. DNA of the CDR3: TGCGCCAGCAGTCAAGGACAGGGTGGGCCAGATACGCAGTATTTT.

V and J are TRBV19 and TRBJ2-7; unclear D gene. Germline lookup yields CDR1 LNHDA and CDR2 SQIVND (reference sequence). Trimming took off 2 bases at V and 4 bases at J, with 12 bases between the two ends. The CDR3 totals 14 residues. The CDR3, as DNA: TGTGCCAGTAGTATATTACTGATGTCTTACGAGCAGTACTTC. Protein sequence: CASSILLMSYEQYF. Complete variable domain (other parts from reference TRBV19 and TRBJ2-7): DGGITQSPKYLFRKEGQNVTLSCEQNLNHDAMYWYRQDPGQGLRLIYYSQIVNDFQKGDIAEGYSVSREKKESFPLTVTSAQKNPTAFYLCASSILLMSYEQYFGPGTRLTVT.

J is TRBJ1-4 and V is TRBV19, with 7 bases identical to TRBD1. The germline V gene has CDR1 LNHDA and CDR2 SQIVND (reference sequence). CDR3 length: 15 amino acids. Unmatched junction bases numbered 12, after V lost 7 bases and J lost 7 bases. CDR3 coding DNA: TGTGCCAGTACCGATATAAGCAGGGGGTTTGAAAAACTGTTTTTT. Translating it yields CASTDISRGFEKLFF.

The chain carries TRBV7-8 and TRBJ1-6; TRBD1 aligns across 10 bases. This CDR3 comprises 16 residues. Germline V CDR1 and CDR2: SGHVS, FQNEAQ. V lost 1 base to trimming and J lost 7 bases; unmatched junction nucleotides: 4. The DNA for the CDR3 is TGTGCCAGCAGCTTAGGTCCGGGACAGGGGAATTCACCCCTCCACTTT. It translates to CASSLGPGQGNSPLHF.

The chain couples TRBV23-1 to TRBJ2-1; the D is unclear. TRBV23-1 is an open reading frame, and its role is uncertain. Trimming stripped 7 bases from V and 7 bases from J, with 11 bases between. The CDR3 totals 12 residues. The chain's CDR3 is CASTSFPNEQFF. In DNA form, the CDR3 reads TGCGCCAGCACCTCGTTCCCGAATGAGCAGTTCTTC.

The DNA for the CDR3 is TGTGCCAGCAGTGAAGGCGGCTTAAGGTACGAGCAGTACTTC. Translation: CASSEGGLRYEQYF. The chain carries TRBV6-1 and TRBJ2-7; D is uncertain. The CDR3 length is 14 residues. Trimming shortened V by 1 base and J by 4 bases, and 11 bases separated the two germline ends. Germline V gives CDR1 MNHNS, CDR2 SASEGT.

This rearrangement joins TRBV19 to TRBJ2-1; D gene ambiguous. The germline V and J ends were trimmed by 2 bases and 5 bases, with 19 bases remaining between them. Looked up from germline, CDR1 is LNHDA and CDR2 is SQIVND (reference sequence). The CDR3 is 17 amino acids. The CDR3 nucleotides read TGTGCCAGTAGTATACAGTTCGCGAACGTTGGAGACAATGAGCAGTTCTTC. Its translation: CASSIQFANVGDNEQFF.

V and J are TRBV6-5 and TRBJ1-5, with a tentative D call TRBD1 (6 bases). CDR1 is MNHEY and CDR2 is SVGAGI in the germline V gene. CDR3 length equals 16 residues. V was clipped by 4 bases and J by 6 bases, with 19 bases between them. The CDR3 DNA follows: TGTGCCAGCAGTTGGGGGGGCAGTGCGGAAGGTCAGCCCCAGCATTTT. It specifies CASSWGGSAEGQPQHF.

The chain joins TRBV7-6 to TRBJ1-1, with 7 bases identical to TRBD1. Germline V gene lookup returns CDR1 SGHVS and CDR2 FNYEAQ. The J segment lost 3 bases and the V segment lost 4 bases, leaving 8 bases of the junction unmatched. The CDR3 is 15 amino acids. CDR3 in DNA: TGTGCCAGCAGCTCGTCACAGGGGTGGGACACTGAAGCTTTCTTT. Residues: CASSSSQGWDTEAFF.

The CDR3: CASSEVGASGQPQHF. For the CDR3, the DNA is TGTGCCAGCAGTGAAGTGGGGGCGTCTGGTCAGCCCCAGCATTTT. V is TRBV6-1 and J is TRBJ1-5; D is possibly TRBD1 (6 bases). The germline V gene encodes CDR1 MNHNS and CDR2 SASEGT. V was shortened by 1 base and J by 6 bases, with 13 bases between the two germline ends. This CDR3 is 15 amino acids long.

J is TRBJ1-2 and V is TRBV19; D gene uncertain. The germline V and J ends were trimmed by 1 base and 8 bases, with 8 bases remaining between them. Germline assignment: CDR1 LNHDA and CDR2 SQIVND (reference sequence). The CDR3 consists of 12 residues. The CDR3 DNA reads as TGTGCCAGTAGTATAGGCAGATCGGGCTACACCTTC. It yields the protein CASSIGRSGYTF.

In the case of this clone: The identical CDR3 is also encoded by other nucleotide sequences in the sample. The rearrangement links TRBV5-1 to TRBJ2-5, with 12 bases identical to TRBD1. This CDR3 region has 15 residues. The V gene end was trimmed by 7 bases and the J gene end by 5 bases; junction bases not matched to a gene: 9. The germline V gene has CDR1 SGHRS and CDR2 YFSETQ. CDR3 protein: CASRDRGQLSETQYF. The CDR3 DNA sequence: TGCGCCAGCCGGGACAGGGGGCAACTGTCGGAGACCCAGTACTTC.

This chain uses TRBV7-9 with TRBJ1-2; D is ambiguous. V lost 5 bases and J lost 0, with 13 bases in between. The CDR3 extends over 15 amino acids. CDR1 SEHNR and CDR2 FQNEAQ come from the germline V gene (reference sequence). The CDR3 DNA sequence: TGTGCCAGCAGCCCATCAGCGGGAGCTAACTATGGCTACACCTTC. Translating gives CASSPSAGANYGYTF.